These 14 T cell receptor beta chains were all obtained from the same sample, sequenced in a study of blood T cell repertoires in COVID-19. Clones were read by immunoSEQ multiplex PCR, and TCRdb kept only the in-frame ones, dropping some. Altogether some 190,000 clones are present, roughly three quarters being singletons, with the ten largest covering about 17%. Sequences were obtained from PBMCs or T cells enriched from blood (not recorded which). The receptors were sampled from a woman aged 50 to 60 with acute COVID-19.

The chain is built from TRBV5-8 and TRBJ1-5; the D is unclear. This CDR3 spans 15 amino acids. Trimming pared 4 bases from V and 4 bases from J, leaving 15 bases between. Germline V gives CDR1 SGHTS, CDR2 YDEGEE. In DNA, the CDR3 is TGTGCCAGCAGCCGGTCCCCTGGCAGGAATCAGCCCCAGCATTTT. It codes for CASSRSPGRNQPQHF.

V and J are TRBV19 and TRBJ1-3; no definite D call. The V gene lost 5 bases and the J gene lost 14 bases, with 13 bases spanning the gap. Germline V lookup: CDR1 LNHDA, CDR2 SQIVND (reference sequence). The CDR3 contains 11 residues. CDR3 sequence (DNA): TGTGCCAGTAGTGGGCCGCCGCTCGTATATTTT. Protein: CASSGPPLVYF.

The gene calls are TRBV12-3 or TRBV12-4 and TRBJ1-2; TRBD1 might be the D (5 bases). The CDR3 runs to 12 residues. With 4 bases removed from V and 5 bases from J, the gap between germline ends came to 8 bases. The CDR3 here is CASSSQVYGYTF. The CDR3 DNA is TGTGCCAGCAGTTCACAGGTTTATGGCTACACCTTC.

This clone was counted a few times. The V gene is TRBV7-8, the J gene TRBJ2-5; 13 nucleotides agree with TRBD2. Germline CDR1 SGHVS, CDR2 FQNEAQ. The CDR3 loop spans 21 amino acids. The V gene end was trimmed by 3 bases and the J gene end by 5 bases; junction bases not matched to a gene: 21. CDR3 nucleotides: TGTGCCAGCAGCTTCACCCGGGGGCGGACTAGCGGGGGACGTTTGTTCGAGACCCAGTACTTC. Amino acids: CASSFTRGRTSGGRLFETQYF.

This sequence joins TRBV14 and TRBJ2-5; 9 nucleotides match TRBD1. V lost 0 bases and J lost 4; bases outside the gene matches: 3. CDR3 length equals 15 residues. Germline V gene lookup returns CDR1 SGHDN and CDR2 FVKESK. The CDR3 reads CASSQDRQGGETQYF. CDR3 DNA: TGTGCCAGCAGCCAAGATCGACAGGGGGGAGAGACCCAGTACTTC.

This chain links TRBV7-2 with TRBJ2-5; TRBD2 aligns across 11 bases. CDR3 length: 15 amino acids. V dropped 7 bases and J dropped 5; count of bases not matched to a gene: 9. Germline V CDR1 and CDR2: SGHTA, FQGNSA. The CDR3 DNA sequence: TGTGCCAGCAACCCGACTAGCGGGGTGGGTGAGACCCAGTACTTC. Protein sequence: CASNPTSGVGETQYF.

This clone appeared a single time. The chain uses TRBV6-1 and TRBJ1-2; 7 positions match TRBD1. CDR1 MNHNS and CDR2 SASEGT come from the germline V gene. The CDR3 extends over 15 amino acids. The trim removed 3 bases at V and 4 bases at J, leaving 8 bases unmatched. The CDR3 sequence: CASSEPGTDRYGYTF. CDR3 sequence (DNA): TGTGCCAGCAGTGAGCCCGGGACAGATCGCTATGGCTACACCTTC.

The chain carries TRBV5-1 and TRBJ2-5, with TRBD1 matching 8 bases. The V gene's germline CDR1 is SGHRS and CDR2 YFSETQ. V lost 3 bases to trimming and J lost 1 base; unmatched junction nucleotides: 8. The CDR3 runs 16 residues. CDR3 in amino acids: CASSWTGTGTQETQYF. CDR3 DNA sequence: TGCGCCAGCAGCTGGACCGGGACAGGCACCCAAGAGACCCAGTACTTC.

The V gene is TRBV5-1, the J gene TRBJ2-2; tentative D call: TRBD2 (6 bases). V was pared by 6 bases and J by 7 bases, with 13 bases between. CDR3 size: 13 residues. Germline loops: CDR1 SGHRS, CDR2 YFSETQ. The CDR3 here is CASTAGFSGELFF. The CDR3, as DNA: TGCGCCAGCACCGCGGGGTTCAGCGGGGAGCTGTTTTTT.

In this sample, this clone turned up once. V gene TRBV29-1 combines with J gene TRBJ2-1; 12 bases are a match to TRBD2. The CDR3 sequence is 16 residues long. J gave up 2 bases and V 6 bases, and 8 bases lay outside the gene matches. The germline gives CDR1 SQVTM, CDR2 ANQGSEA. The CDR3 here is CSVGGLAGYTYNEQFF. CDR3 coding DNA: TGCAGCGTGGGGGGACTAGCGGGTTATACCTACAATGAGCAGTTCTTC.

This clone was picked up a small number of times. The chain has TRBV3-1 (or the pseudogene TRBV3-2) and TRBJ1-4; a weak D match, TRBD1 (5 bases). The CDR3 runs to 17 residues. V lost 4 bases to trimming and J lost 4 bases, with 19 bases between them. Germline CDR1 reads LGHDT; CDR2 reads YNNKEL (reference sequence). The CDR3 region is CASSPYVVGRDNEKLFF. CDR3 coding DNA: TGTGCCAGCAGCCCCTACGTGGTGGGGCGAGATAATGAAAAACTGTTTTTT.

The DNA for the CDR3 is TGTGCCAGCAGCTCCGGACAGGGGAGTTCACCCCTCCACTTT. Translating it yields CASSSGQGSSPLHF. The genes are TRBV7-3 and TRBJ1-6; 9 bases line up with TRBD1. CDR1 is SGHTA, CDR2 FQGTGA, per germline. The CDR3 extends over 14 amino acids. With V trimmed by 4 bases and J by 9 bases, 4 bases remained unmatched.

The CDR3 region has the DNA TGTGCCATCAAAATCTCGCGGAGCACAGATACGCAGTATTTT. Encoded protein: CAIKISRSTDTQYF. This chain joins TRBV10-3 and TRBJ2-3; D is ambiguous. Germline V gives CDR1 ENHRY, CDR2 SYGVKD. Trimming removed 7 bases from V and 0 bases from J, with 11 bases in between. The CDR3 covers 14 residues.

This rearrangement joins TRBV6-5 to TRBJ1-5, with D perhaps TRBD1 (5 bases). V gave up 9 bases and J gave up 4 bases, with 13 bases separating them. The CDR3 sequence is 13 residues long. The germline gives CDR1 MNHEY, CDR2 SVGAGI. CDR3 bases: TGTGCCAGTAGACAGCTACCGAATCAGCCCCAGCATTTT. It translates to CASRQLPNQPQHF.